This T cell receptor beta chain was profiled in a study of CD8 T cells in Susac syndrome. Study in general: The sequenced Susac syndrome patients included 5 or 6 who had clinically active disease and 8 or 9 who were in remission. Each patient with Susac syndrome, at the time of blood draw, was therapy-naive, on corticosteroids, or on intravenous immunoglobulin alone.

CDR1 SGDLS and CDR2 YYNGEE come from the germline V gene. CDR3 length: 15 residues. The V end was cut by 2 bases, the J end by 2 bases, with 8 bases between. Reverse transcription used roughly 0.45 to 1 ug RNA and random hexamers. Each CDR3 protein gets one entry after TCRdb re-called the immunoSEQ multiplex PCR reads with MiXCR. The repertoire holds approximately 190,000 distinct CDR3 sequences, about 94% seen once, with roughly 0.093% in the top ten. TCR beta was sequenced from blood CD8+ and CD4+ T cells. Study-wide points: Clonal expansion was missing from Susac syndrome CD4+ T cell repertoires.

About this clonotype itself: Antigen specificity is unknown.

Specimen: CD4+ T cells from PBMCs. The origin of this receptor is a human donor with Susac syndrome. The genes are TRBV9 and TRBJ2-6, with a possible D match to TRBD2 (5 bases). CDR3 bases: TGTGCCAGCAGCGTGGACTCCGCTGGGGCCAACGTCCTGACTTTC. This sequence encodes CASSVDSAGANVLTF.